This TCR beta chain originates from a study of Ad26.COV2.S vaccination and SARS-CoV-2 variants. Between the trimmed V and J ends, which lost 0 bases and 2 bases, there was a span of 11 bases. CDR3 length: 14 amino acids. Germline CDR1 is GTSNPN and CDR2 is SVGIG (reference sequence). Treatment meaning: around 19 received Ad26.COV2.S at low or high dose, single or two shots; roughly five received placebo; per-sample allocation not given. Following the first vaccine or placebo injection, samples were taken on day 63. Wuhan-strain SARS-CoV-2 spike was expressed by the Ad26 vector that made up the vaccine. The method was immunoSEQ multiplex PCR; TCRdb's version includes in-frame clones alone and lacks a portion of them. The sample includes 300,000 to 400,000 clones, 88% of them seen just once.

The starting material was peripheral blood, obtained in a trial of Ad26.COV2.S vaccine versus placebo. This rearrangement joins TRBV30 to TRBJ2-7; a weak D match, TRBD2 (6 bases). This sequence originates from a person aged 18 to 59 who received the Ad26.COV2.S COVID-19 vaccine or a placebo. The CDR3 bases are TGTGCCTGGAGTGTACGGGGGTTTCCCTACGAGCAGTACTTC. Amino acids: CAWSVRGFPYEQYF.